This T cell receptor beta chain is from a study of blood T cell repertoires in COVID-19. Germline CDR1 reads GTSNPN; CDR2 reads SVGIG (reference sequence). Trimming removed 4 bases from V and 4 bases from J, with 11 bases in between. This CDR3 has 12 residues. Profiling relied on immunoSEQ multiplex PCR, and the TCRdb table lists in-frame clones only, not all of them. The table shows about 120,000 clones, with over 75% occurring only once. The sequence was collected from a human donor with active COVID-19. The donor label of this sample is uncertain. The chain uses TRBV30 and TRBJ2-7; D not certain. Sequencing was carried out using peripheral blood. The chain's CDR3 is CAWTSSSYEQYF. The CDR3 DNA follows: TGTGCCTGGACTAGTAGTTCTTACGAGCAGTACTTC. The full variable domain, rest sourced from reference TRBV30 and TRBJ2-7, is SQTIHQWPATLVQPVGSPLSLECTVEGTSNPNLYWYRQAAGRGLQLLFYSVGIGQISSEVPQNLSASRPQDRQFILSSKKLLLSDSGFYLCAWTSSSYEQYFGPGTRLTVT.